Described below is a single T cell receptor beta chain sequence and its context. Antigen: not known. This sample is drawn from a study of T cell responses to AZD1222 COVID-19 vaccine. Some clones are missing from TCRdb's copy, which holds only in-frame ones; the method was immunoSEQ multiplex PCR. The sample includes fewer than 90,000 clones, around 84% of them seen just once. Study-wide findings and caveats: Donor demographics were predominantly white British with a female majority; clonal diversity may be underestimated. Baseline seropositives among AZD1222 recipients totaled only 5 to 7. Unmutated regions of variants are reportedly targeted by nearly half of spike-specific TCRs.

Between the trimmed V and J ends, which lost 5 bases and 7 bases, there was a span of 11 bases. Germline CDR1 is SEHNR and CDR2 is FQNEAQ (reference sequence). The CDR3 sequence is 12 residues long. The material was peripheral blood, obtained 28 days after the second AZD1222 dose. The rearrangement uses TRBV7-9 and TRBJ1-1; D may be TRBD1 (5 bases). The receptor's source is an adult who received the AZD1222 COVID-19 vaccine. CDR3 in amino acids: CASSPGTDEAFF. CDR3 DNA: TGTGCCAGCAGCCCCGGGACGGATGAAGCTTTCTTT.